Described below is a single T cell receptor (beta chain) sequence and its context. The study used samples holding 1-10 million cryopreserved PBMC before DNA extraction. The immunoSEQ assay was v3.0, run at survey level. The table came from immunoSEQ multiplex PCR; TCRdb's copy has only in-frame clones and leaves some out. Among under 25,000 clones listed, roughly 84% were seen once. Germline CDR1 and CDR2: MNHEY and SVGAGI. The ends were cut back, 6 bases at V and 12 bases at J, with 15 bases in the middle. The CDR3 spans 13 residues. This record belongs to a study of long-term antiretroviral therapy in people with HIV.

This rearrangement joins TRBV6-5 to TRBJ2-6; TRBD1 or TRBD2 may be the D gene (5 bases each). The receptor's source is a man aged 55 to 70 with HIV. Sequencing used unsorted PBMCs, obtained 1.3 years after starting antiretroviral therapy. The CDR3 here is CASSSGPRFVLTF. In DNA, the CDR3 is TGTGCCAGCAGCTCGGGACCGCGCTTCGTCCTGACTTTC.